This T cell receptor (beta chain) is drawn from a study of blood T cell repertoires in COVID-19. This CDR3 region has 15 residues. V was shortened by 7 bases and J by 4 bases, with 19 bases between the two germline ends. Per the germline V gene, CDR1 is MNHEY and CDR2 is SVGAGI. The repertoire was sequenced with immunoSEQ multiplex PCR; TCRdb's copy has only in-frame clones and lacks some. The sample yields 200,000 or so clones, more than 85% seen once. The TCR comes from a man between 40 and 49 years old with active or convalescent COVID-19. V gene TRBV6-5 combines with J gene TRBJ1-1, with D perhaps TRBD1 (5 bases). Sequences were obtained from peripheral blood. The CDR3 DNA sequence: TGTGCCAGCACCTACGATCCCAGGGTCCCCACTGAAGCTTTCTTT. Translating gives CASTYDPRVPTEAFF.